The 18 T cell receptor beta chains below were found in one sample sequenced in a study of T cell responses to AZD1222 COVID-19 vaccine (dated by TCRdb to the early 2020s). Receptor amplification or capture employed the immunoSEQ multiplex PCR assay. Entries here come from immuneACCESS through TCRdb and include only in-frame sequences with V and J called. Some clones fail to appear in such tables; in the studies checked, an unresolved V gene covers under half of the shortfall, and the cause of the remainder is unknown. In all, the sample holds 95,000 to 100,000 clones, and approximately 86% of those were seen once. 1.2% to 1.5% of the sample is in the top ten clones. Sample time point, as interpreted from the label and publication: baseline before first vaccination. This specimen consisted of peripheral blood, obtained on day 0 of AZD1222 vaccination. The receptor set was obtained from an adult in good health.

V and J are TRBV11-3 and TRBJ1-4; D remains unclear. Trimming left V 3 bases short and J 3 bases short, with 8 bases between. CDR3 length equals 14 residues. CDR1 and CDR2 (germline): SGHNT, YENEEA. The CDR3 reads CASSLGRANEKLFF. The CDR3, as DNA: TGTGCCAGCAGCTTGGGAAGGGCTAATGAAAAACTGTTTTTT.

The CDR3 region has the DNA TGTGCCATCAGTGAGTCGGGACTACCCTACGAGCAGTACTTC. Its protein product is CAISESGLPYEQYF. The genes are TRBV10-3 and TRBJ2-7; 7 bases are shared with TRBD2. CDR3 length: 14 residues. The junction had 1 base not matched to a gene; V was cut back by 0 bases and J by 2 bases. Germline CDR1 is ENHRY and CDR2 is SYGVKD.

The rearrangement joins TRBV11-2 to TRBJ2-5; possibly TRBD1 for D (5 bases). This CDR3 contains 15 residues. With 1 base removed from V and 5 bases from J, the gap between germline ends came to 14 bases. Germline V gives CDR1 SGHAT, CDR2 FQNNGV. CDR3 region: CASSLGRRVMETQYF. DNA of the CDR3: TGTGCCAGCAGCTTAGGCCGCAGGGTGATGGAGACCCAGTACTTC.

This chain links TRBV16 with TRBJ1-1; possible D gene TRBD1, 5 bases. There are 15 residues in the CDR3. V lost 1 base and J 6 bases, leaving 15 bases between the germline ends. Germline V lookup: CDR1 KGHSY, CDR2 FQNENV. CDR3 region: CASSQLPGRSSEAFF. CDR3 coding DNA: TGTGCCAGCAGCCAATTACCGGGGCGTTCATCTGAAGCTTTCTTT.

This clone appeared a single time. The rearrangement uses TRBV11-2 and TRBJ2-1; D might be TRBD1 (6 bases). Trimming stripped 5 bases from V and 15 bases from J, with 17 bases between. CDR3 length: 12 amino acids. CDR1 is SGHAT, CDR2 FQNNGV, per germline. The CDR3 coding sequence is TGTGCCAGCAGCCCAGGACAGACCAATGTGTTCTTC. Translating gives CASSPGQTNVFF.

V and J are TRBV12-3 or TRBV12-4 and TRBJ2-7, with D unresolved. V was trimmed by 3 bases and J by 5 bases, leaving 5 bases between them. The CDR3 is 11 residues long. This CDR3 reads CASSFTHEQYF. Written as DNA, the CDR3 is TGTGCCAGCAGTTTTACCCACGAGCAGTACTTC.

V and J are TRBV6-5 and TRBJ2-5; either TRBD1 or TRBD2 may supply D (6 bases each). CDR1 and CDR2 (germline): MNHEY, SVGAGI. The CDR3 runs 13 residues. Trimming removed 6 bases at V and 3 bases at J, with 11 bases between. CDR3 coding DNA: TGTGCCAGCAGATGGGGGGCGGAAGAGACCCAGTACTTC. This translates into CASRWGAEETQYF.

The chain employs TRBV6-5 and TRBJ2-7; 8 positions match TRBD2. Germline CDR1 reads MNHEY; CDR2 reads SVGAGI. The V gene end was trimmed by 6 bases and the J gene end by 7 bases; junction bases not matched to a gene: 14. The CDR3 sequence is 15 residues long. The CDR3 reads CASRAAGEGDPEQYF. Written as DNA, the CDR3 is TGTGCCAGCAGGGCAGCGGGAGAGGGGGATCCAGAGCAGTACTTC.

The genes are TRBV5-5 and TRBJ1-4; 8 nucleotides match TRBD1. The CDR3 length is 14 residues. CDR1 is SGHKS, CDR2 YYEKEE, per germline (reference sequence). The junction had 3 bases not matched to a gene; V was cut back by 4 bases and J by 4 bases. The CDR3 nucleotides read TGTGCCAGCAGCCGGGGACAGGATAATGAAAAACTGTTTTTT. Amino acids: CASSRGQDNEKLFF. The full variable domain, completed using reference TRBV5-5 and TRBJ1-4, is DAGVTQSPTHLIKTRGQQVTLRCSPISGHKSVSWYQQVLGQGPQFIFQYYEKEERGRGNFPDRFSARQFPNYSSELNVNALLLGDSALYLCASSRGQDNEKLFFGSGTQLSVL.

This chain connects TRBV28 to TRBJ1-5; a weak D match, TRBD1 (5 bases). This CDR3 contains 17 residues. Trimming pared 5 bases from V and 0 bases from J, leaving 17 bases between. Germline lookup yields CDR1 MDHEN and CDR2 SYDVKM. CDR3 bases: TGTGCCAGCAGTATAGAACTCGACAGTTATAGCAATCAGCCCCAGCATTTT. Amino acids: CASSIELDSYSNQPQHF.

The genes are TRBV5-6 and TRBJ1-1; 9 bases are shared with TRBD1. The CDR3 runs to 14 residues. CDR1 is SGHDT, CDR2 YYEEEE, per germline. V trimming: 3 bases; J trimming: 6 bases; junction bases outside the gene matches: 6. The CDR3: CASSYTDRGAEAFF. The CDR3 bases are TGTGCCAGCAGCTACACGGACAGGGGTGCTGAAGCTTTCTTT.

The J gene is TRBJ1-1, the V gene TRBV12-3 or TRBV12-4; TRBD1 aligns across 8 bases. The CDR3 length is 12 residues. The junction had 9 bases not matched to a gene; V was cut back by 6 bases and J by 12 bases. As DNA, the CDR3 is TGTGCCAGCAGCCCTTCGGACAGGGTAACTTTCTTT. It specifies CASSPSDRVTFF.

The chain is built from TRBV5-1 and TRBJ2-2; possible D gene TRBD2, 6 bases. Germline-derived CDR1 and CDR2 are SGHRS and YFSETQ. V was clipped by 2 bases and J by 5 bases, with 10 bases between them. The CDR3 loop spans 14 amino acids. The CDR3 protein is CASSFDRGTGELFF. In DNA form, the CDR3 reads TGCGCCAGCAGCTTCGATCGGGGGACCGGGGAGCTGTTTTTT.

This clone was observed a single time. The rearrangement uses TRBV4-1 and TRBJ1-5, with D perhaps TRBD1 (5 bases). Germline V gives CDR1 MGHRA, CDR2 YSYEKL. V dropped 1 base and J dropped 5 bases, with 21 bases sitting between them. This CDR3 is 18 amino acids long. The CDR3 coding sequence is TGCGCCAGCAGCCAAGGGGCCCACCGGGGACCCCCGGATCAGCCCCAGCATTTT. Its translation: CASSQGAHRGPPDQPQHF.

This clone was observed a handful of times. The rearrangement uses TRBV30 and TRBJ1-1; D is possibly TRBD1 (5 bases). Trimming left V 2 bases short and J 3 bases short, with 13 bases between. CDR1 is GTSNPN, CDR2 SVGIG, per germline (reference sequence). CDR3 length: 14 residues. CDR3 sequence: CAWSSGGGYTEAFF. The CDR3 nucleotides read TGTGCCTGGAGTTCCGGGGGAGGATACACTGAAGCTTTCTTT.

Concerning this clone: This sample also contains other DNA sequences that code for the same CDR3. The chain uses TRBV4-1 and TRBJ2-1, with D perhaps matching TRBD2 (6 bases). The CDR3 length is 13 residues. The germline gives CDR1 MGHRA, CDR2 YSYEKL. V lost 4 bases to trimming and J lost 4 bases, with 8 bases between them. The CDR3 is CASSPGLYNEQFF. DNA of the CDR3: TGCGCCAGCAGCCCCGGACTATACAATGAGCAGTTCTTC.

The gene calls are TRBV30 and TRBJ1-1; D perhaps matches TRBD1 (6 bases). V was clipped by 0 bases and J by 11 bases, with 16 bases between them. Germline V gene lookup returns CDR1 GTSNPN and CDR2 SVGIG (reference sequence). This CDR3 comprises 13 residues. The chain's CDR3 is CAWSVGPAQGAFF. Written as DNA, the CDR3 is TGTGCCTGGAGTGTAGGGCCGGCTCAGGGGGCTTTCTTT.

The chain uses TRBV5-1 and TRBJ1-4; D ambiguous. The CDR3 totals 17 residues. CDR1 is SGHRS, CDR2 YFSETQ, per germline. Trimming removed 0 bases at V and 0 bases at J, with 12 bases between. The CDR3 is CASSLGASHATNEKLFF. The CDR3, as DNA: TGCGCCAGCAGCTTGGGGGCCAGCCACGCAACTAATGAAAAACTGTTTTTT. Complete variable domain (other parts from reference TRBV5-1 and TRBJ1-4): KAGVTQTPRYLIKTRGQQVTLSCSPISGHRSVSWYQQTPGQGLQFLFEYFSETQRNKGNFPGRFSGRQFSNSRSEMNVSTLELGDSALYLCASSLGASHATNEKLFFGSGTQLSVL.